This T cell receptor beta chain was sequenced during a study of cytomegalovirus exposure and HLA in healthy donors. Study observations and caveats: When analyzed later, a missense DCLRE1C variant was found to be linked to TCR beta V- and J-gene trimming. Productive rates of about 90% or about 30% were seen for most TCR beta V segments in an earlier analysis.

A multiplex PCR was run with 60 Vbeta primers and 13 Jbeta primers. In the authors' workflow: Later, an analysis found 75 million to 100 million unique TCR beta chains, and 8.5 million to 12 million of these were shared. Sequencing used immunoSEQ multiplex PCR; TCRdb keeps in-frame clones, though not all of them. V and J calls and clone size follow that table, whereas D and trimming were derived from the DNA. The sample carries 90,000 to 120,000 clones, roughly 85% recorded once. On this clone: Antigen unknown.

This CDR3 is 14 amino acids long. Germline CDR1 is SGHAT and CDR2 is FQNNGV. Trimming pared 5 bases from V and 5 bases from J, leaving 15 bases between. Sequenced material: PBMCs. The chain is built from TRBV11-2 and TRBJ2-5; D call uncertain. This TCR derives from a woman aged 40 to 50 in good health and CMV-seronegative. The CDR3 protein is CASSPLSGGETQYF. CDR3 coding DNA: TGTGCCAGCAGCCCCCTTTCAGGTGGGGAGACCCAGTACTTC.